This T cell receptor (beta chain) emerged from a study of blood T cells in healthy people across ages. The CDR3 loop spans 13 amino acids. V dropped 1 base and J dropped 3 bases, with 6 bases sitting between them. Germline values: CDR1 SGHTA, CDR2 FQGNSA. Using a J-beta primer mix together with a sample-barcoded 5' primer, a second PCR was run for roughly 6 to 11 cycles. TCRdb reprocessed the 5' RACE reads with MiXCR, giving one entry per CDR3 protein. The repertoire holds 650,000 to 1,000,000 distinct CDR3 sequences, with roughly 35% as singletons. The TCR originated in a man between 18 and 29 years old in good health. The chain employs TRBV7-2 and TRBJ1-1; D ambiguous. Input material: blood. CDR3 sequence reads: CASSLDMDTEAFF. As DNA, the CDR3 is TGTGCCAGCAGCTTAGATATGGACACTGAAGCTTTCTTT.